One sample yielded the 30 T cell receptor beta chains listed below, sequenced in a study of shared clonotypes between healthy human individuals. TCRdb's copy holds only in-frame clones and misses some; the assay was immunoSEQ multiplex PCR. Seen here are over 800,000 clones, about 91% observed once, and the top ten hold 24%. The naive CD8 population came from CD45RO-negative cells selected for CCR7, without terminally differentiated effector memory CD45RA+ cells. Sample: naive CD8+ T cells sorted from blood. The receptors here all came from a man aged 30 to 45 in good health.

This clone has only one observation. This chain connects TRBV7-8 to TRBJ2-7, with 7 bases that match TRBD2. Germline CDR1 SGHVS, CDR2 FQNEAQ. The length of the CDR3 is 15 residues. The junction had 9 bases not matched to a gene; V was cut back by 0 bases and J by 7 bases. In DNA form, the CDR3 reads TGTGCCAGCAGCTTAGCCGGGGGAGGGTTCGGGGAGCAGTACTTC. Encoded protein: CASSLAGGGFGEQYF.

The V call is TRBV30, the J call TRBJ1-4; 9 nucleotides match TRBD1. Germline V lookup: CDR1 GTSNPN, CDR2 SVGIG (reference sequence). The trim removed 7 bases at V and 7 bases at J, leaving 19 bases unmatched. The CDR3 runs to 17 residues. CDR3 coding DNA: TGTGCCTCCAATGCACGGGACAGGGTGAACTTGGGTGAAAAACTGTTTTTT. This sequence encodes CASNARDRVNLGEKLFF.

The V gene is TRBV5-4, the J gene TRBJ2-7, with 7 bases that match TRBD1. Trimming took 0 bases from V and 7 from J; bases not matched to a gene: 10. The CDR3 is 15 amino acids. Germline assignment: CDR1 SGHNT and CDR2 YYREEE (reference sequence). For the CDR3, the DNA is TGTGCCAGCAGCTTGGCACTTGGGACAGCGAAGGAGCAGTACTTC. It encodes CASSLALGTAKEQYF.

Here the CDR3 DNA reads TGTGCCAGCAGCTTTATTCGGGGGAGCAATCAGCCCCAGCATTTT. Its protein is CASSFIRGSNQPQHF. The rearrangement joins TRBV7-9 to TRBJ1-5; perhaps TRBD1 as D (5 bases). CDR3 size: 15 residues. Trimming cost V 3 bases and J 1 base, with 10 bases left between them. CDR1 SEHNR and CDR2 FQNEAQ come from the germline V gene (reference sequence).

The chain combines TRBV14 with TRBJ1-1, with D possibly TRBD1 on 6 matching bases. Looked up from germline, CDR1 is SGHDN and CDR2 is FVKESK. This CDR3 comprises 17 residues. The germline V and J ends were trimmed by 0 bases and 1 base, with 15 bases remaining between them. The CDR3 DNA follows: TGTGCCAGCAGCCAAGAGACAGGAAGGGACTGGAACACTGAAGCTTTCTTT. It codes for CASSQETGRDWNTEAFF.

This clone was seen only once. CDR3 sequence: CASSPPSSSYEQYF. The DNA for the CDR3 is TGTGCCAGCTCACCACCTTCGAGCTCCTACGAGCAGTACTTC. The chain combines TRBV18 with TRBJ2-7; D not resolved. This CDR3 has 14 amino acids. V dropped 0 bases and J dropped 0 bases, with 6 bases sitting between them. Germline V gene data show CDR1 as KGHSH and CDR2 as LQKENI.

The chain combines TRBV14 with TRBJ2-1, with a possible D match to TRBD2 (7 bases). The CDR3 has 16 amino acids. Trimming removed 5 bases at V and 1 base at J, with 15 bases between. CDR1 SGHDN and CDR2 FVKESK come from the germline V gene. CDR3 DNA: TGTGCCAGCAGCAGTCTAGGGGGAGGGTCCTACAATGAGCAGTTCTTC. Its protein is CASSSLGGGSYNEQFF.

CDR3: CASSPIAGGPETQYF. The CDR3 region has the DNA TGCGCCAGCAGCCCGATAGCGGGAGGGCCGGAGACCCAGTACTTC. The chain combines TRBV4-1 with TRBJ2-5; 11 nucleotides line up with TRBD2. This CDR3 region has 15 residues. V lost 4 bases to trimming and J lost 5 bases; unmatched junction nucleotides: 6. CDR1 MGHRA and CDR2 YSYEKL come from the germline V gene.

V and J are TRBV29-1 and TRBJ2-1; D may be TRBD2 (6 bases). CDR1 SQVTM and CDR2 ANQGSEA come from the germline V gene. With 7 bases removed from V and 7 bases from J, the gap between germline ends came to 23 bases. The CDR3 has 15 amino acids. The CDR3 sequence is CSGWTRDSGLNEQFF. DNA for the CDR3: TGCAGCGGCTGGACGAGGGACTCCGGTCTAAATGAGCAGTTCTTC.

This chain uses TRBV19 with TRBJ1-5; D may be TRBD1 (6 bases). This CDR3 has 14 amino acids. Germline CDR1 and CDR2: LNHDA and SQIVND (reference sequence). The V and J ends lost 3 bases and 5 bases respectively, with 11 bases between them. CDR3 sequence reads: CASSIGDTYQPQHF. The CDR3 DNA follows: TGTGCCAGTAGTATCGGGGACACATATCAGCCCCAGCATTTT.

This clone occurred once. The chain joins TRBV9 to TRBJ2-1; no firm D call. The CDR3 has 12 amino acids. Trimming took 3 bases from V and 4 from J, leaving 5 bases between them. Germline values: CDR1 SGDLS, CDR2 YYNGEE. For the CDR3, the DNA is TGTGCCAGCAGCGACACTTACAATGAGCAGTTCTTC. Amino acid sequence: CASSDTYNEQFF.

CDR3 amino acids: CASSLAESADGDEQYF. In DNA form, the CDR3 reads TGTGCCAGCAGCTTAGCGGAATCGGCGGACGGGGACGAGCAGTACTTC. The genes are TRBV7-8 and TRBJ2-7, with D perhaps matching TRBD2 (5 bases). Germline V gives CDR1 SGHVS, CDR2 FQNEAQ. The CDR3 extends over 16 amino acids. V was shortened by 0 bases and J by 5 bases, with 17 bases between the two germline ends.

Only one count was recorded for this clone. The V gene is TRBV2, the J gene TRBJ1-4; a weak D match, TRBD1 (5 bases). V gave up 1 base and J gave up 6 bases, with 15 bases separating them. CDR1 and CDR2 (germline): SNHLY, FYNNEI. The length of the CDR3 is 16 residues. CDR3 in amino acids: CASSEGLDSPYEKLFF. CDR3 DNA: TGTGCCAGCAGTGAAGGGTTAGACAGCCCCTATGAAAAACTGTTTTTT.

This clone showed up just once. V and J are TRBV7-3 and TRBJ1-2, with TRBD1 matching 7 bases. The V gene end was trimmed by 4 bases and the J gene end by 2 bases; junction bases not matched to a gene: 7. Per germline, CDR1 SGHTA and CDR2 FQGTGA. This CDR3 has 15 amino acids. The CDR3: CASSYRDSWNYGYTF. DNA of the CDR3: TGTGCCAGCAGCTACCGGGACAGCTGGAACTATGGCTACACCTTC.

The chain carries TRBV7-2 and TRBJ2-7; the match to TRBD2 covers 13 bases. V shed 3 bases and J 1 base; nucleotides not matched to a gene: 6. The germline V gene encodes CDR1 SGHTA and CDR2 FQGNSA. The length of the CDR3 is 17 residues. The CDR3 nucleotides are TGTGCCAGCAGCTTCGACGGACTAGCGGGAGAATCCTACGAGCAGTACTTC. Translating gives CASSFDGLAGESYEQYF.

The chain's CDR3 is CASSERWGGSTDTQYF. CDR3 nucleotides: TGTGCCAGCAGTGAAAGGTGGGGAGGGAGCACAGATACGCAGTATTTT. The chain couples TRBV6-1 to TRBJ2-3; 7 bases are a match to TRBD2. The CDR3 is made up of 16 amino acids. V shed 2 bases and J 0 bases; nucleotides not matched to a gene: 5. Germline V gene data show CDR1 as MNHNS and CDR2 as SASEGT.

Only one count was recorded for this clone. CDR3 nucleotide sequence: TGTGCCAGTAGTATAATTGAGGGCGCCGGGGAGCTGTTTTTT. Translated, it gives CASSIIEGAGELFF. The chain combines TRBV19 with TRBJ2-2; TRBD2 might be the D (5 bases). The CDR3 spans 14 residues. V was trimmed by 2 bases and J by 6 bases, leaving 10 bases between them. Per germline, CDR1 LNHDA and CDR2 SQIVND (reference sequence).

This chain connects TRBV5-1 to TRBJ2-5; no clear D gene. The V end lost 0 bases, the J end lost 2 bases, and 11 bases lay between the germline ends. CDR1 and CDR2 (germline): SGHRS, YFSETQ. The CDR3 runs 15 residues. The CDR3 DNA is TGCGCCAGCAGCTTGGCCGAGGACCTACAAGAGACCCAGTACTTC. Its translation: CASSLAEDLQETQYF.

This chain connects TRBV11-2 to TRBJ1-1; perhaps TRBD1 as D (6 bases). Germline CDR1 SGHAT, CDR2 FQNNGV. Deletions cut 5 bases from V and 5 bases from J, with 12 bases between. CDR3 size: 13 residues. The CDR3 is CASSPSQGTEAFF. CDR3 in DNA: TGTGCCAGCAGCCCAAGCCAGGGGACTGAAGCTTTCTTT.

This rearrangement joins TRBV11-2 to TRBJ2-7, with D maybe TRBD2 (7 bases). Deletions cut 1 base from V and 5 bases from J, with 9 bases between. The CDR3 loop spans 13 amino acids. The germline gives CDR1 SGHAT, CDR2 FQNNGV. CDR3 loop: CASSLGGGDEQYF. CDR3 nucleotide sequence: TGTGCCAGCAGCTTAGGGGGGGGCGACGAGCAGTACTTC.

The gene calls are TRBV7-9 and TRBJ2-7, with TRBD2 matching 12 bases. Germline trimming cut 5 bases from V and 6 bases from J; bases unmatched to any gene: 11. Germline CDR1 SEHNR, CDR2 FQNEAQ (reference sequence). CDR3 length: 16 amino acids. CDR3 sequence (DNA): TGTGCCAGCAGCCTAAGGACTAGCGGGAAAGGGATCGAGCAGTACTTC. Translating it yields CASSLRTSGKGIEQYF.

V is TRBV11-2 and J is TRBJ2-3, with D unclear. Germline CDR1 and CDR2: SGHAT and FQNNGV. This CDR3 has 16 residues. The V end was cut by 5 bases, the J end by 1 base, with 16 bases between. CDR3 sequence: CASSPGWAERTDTQYF. The CDR3, as DNA: TGTGCCAGCAGCCCAGGTTGGGCGGAGCGCACAGATACGCAGTATTTT. Supplemented by reference TRBV11-2 and TRBJ2-3, the full variable domain reads EAGVAQSPRYKIIEKRQSVAFWCNPISGHATLYWYQQILGQGPKLLIQFQNNGVVDDSQLPKDRFSAERLKGVDSTLKIQPAKLEDSAVYLCASSPGWAERTDTQYFGPGTRLTVL.

V usage is TRBV19 and J usage is TRBJ2-2; tentatively, D is TRBD2 (6 bases). From germline, CDR1 is LNHDA and CDR2 SQIVND (reference sequence). The germline V and J ends were trimmed by 3 bases and 6 bases, with 8 bases remaining between them. This CDR3 contains 13 residues. This CDR3 is CASSISSAGELFF. The CDR3 bases are TGTGCCAGTAGTATTTCTAGCGCCGGGGAGCTGTTTTTT.

This chain joins TRBV4-1 and TRBJ2-7, with a possible D match to TRBD2 (6 bases). The CDR3 runs 15 residues. Per germline, CDR1 MGHRA and CDR2 YSYEKL. V shed 4 bases and J shed 3 bases, with 16 bases lying between them. The CDR3 coding sequence is TGCGCCAGCAGCCCCGGAGGAGGGATCCTCTACGAGCAGTACTTC. Residues: CASSPGGGILYEQYF.

The V gene is TRBV5-5, the J gene TRBJ2-7; D is unclear. V was shortened by 3 bases and J by 1 base, with 11 bases between the two germline ends. CDR1 is SGHKS, CDR2 YYEKEE, per germline (reference sequence). This CDR3 region has 14 residues. DNA for the CDR3: TGTGCCAGCAGCTATAAAGACTCTTCCTACGAGCAGTACTTC. It encodes CASSYKDSSYEQYF.

The chain employs TRBV6-6 and TRBJ2-1, with 12 bases fitting TRBD2. The CDR3 is 16 amino acids. Trimming removed 2 bases from V and 9 bases from J; junction bases left unmatched: 8. Germline V gene sequence: CDR1 MNHNY, CDR2 SVGAGI (reference sequence). The CDR3 DNA reads TGTGCCAGCAGTTACCCAGGGACTAGCGGGTTTGCTGAGCAGTTCTTC. It codes for CASSYPGTSGFAEQFF.

The V and J genes are TRBV7-7 and TRBJ2-1; 7 bases line up with TRBD2. The ends lost 1 base at V and 4 bases at J; junction bases unmatched: 7. From germline, CDR1 is SSHAT and CDR2 FNYEAQ (reference sequence). The CDR3 is 16 residues long. The CDR3 here is CASSLDRLAVYNEQFF. The CDR3 DNA reads as TGTGCCAGCAGCTTAGATCGACTAGCAGTTTACAATGAGCAGTTCTTC.

The chain recombines TRBV29-1 with TRBJ2-1; D unresolved. The germline V gene encodes CDR1 SQVTM and CDR2 ANQGSEA. The CDR3 is made up of 14 amino acids. Trimming took 7 bases from V and 1 from J, leaving 14 bases between them. The CDR3 coding sequence is TGCAGCGCGCCTCTAGAGGCTTCCTACAATGAGCAGTTCTTC. It specifies CSAPLEASYNEQFF.

The rearrangement joins TRBV5-6 to TRBJ2-3; D might be TRBD2 (5 bases). Trimming took 4 bases from V and 3 from J, leaving 12 bases between them. This CDR3 has 14 amino acids. Per the germline V gene, CDR1 is SGHDT and CDR2 is YYEEEE. The CDR3 loop is CASSAEVGTDTQYF. CDR3 DNA: TGTGCCAGCAGCGCGGAGGTTGGAACAGATACGCAGTATTTT.

The sample holds a few counts of this clone. The chain links TRBV7-6 to TRBJ2-1; D might be TRBD2 (6 bases). The CDR3 sequence is 12 residues long. Germline V CDR1 and CDR2: SGHVS, FNYEAQ. V was shortened by 4 bases and J by 7 bases, with 8 bases between the two germline ends. CDR3 region: CASSYRGNEQFF. In DNA, the CDR3 is TGTGCCAGCAGCTACCGGGGGAATGAGCAGTTCTTC.